Below, 22 T cell receptor beta chains from the same sample are listed, as sequenced in a study of T cells in Graves' hyperthyroidism and ophthalmopathy. Template material for amplifying TCR beta CDR3 regions consisted of RNA transcripts. The HTBI primer set drove a first-round RT-PCR of the TCR CDR3. Each CDR3 protein gets one entry after TCRdb re-called the multiplex PCR reads with MiXCR. Of over 500,000 distinct CDR3 sequences detected, over 45% appear once; the ten largest clones hold approximately 44%. The sample consisted of peripheral blood or thyroid tissue (not recorded which). These receptors came from an adult woman with Graves' disease, either hyperthyroidism or ophthalmopathy (not recorded which).

V and J are TRBV20-1 and TRBJ1-2; D may be TRBD1 (5 bases). V dropped 4 bases and J dropped 6 bases, with 21 bases sitting between them. The CDR3 covers 15 residues. Germline CDR1 DFQATT, CDR2 SNEGSKA (reference sequence). CDR3 sequence (DNA): TGCAGTGCTAAGACTAGCGGGTCCGGGGACGATGGCTACACCTTC. It translates to CSAKTSGSGDDGYTF.

This clonotype was observed a few times. The chain uses TRBV11-3 and TRBJ2-3; D gene unclear. V gave up 1 base and J gave up 3 bases, with 5 bases separating them. Looked up from germline, CDR1 is SGHNT and CDR2 is YENEEA. The CDR3 is 13 residues long. The CDR3 DNA follows: TGTGCCAGCAGCTTAGTTTCTACAGATACGCAGTATTTT. The encoded protein is CASSLVSTDTQYF.

The chain has TRBV29-1 and TRBJ2-5, with D maybe TRBD2 (6 bases). Per germline, CDR1 SQVTM and CDR2 ANQGSEA. The CDR3 has 12 residues. V was cut by 1 base and J by 5 bases, with 8 bases left in between. The CDR3 sequence is CSVEAGDETQYF. The CDR3 coding sequence is TGCAGCGTTGAAGCGGGAGATGAGACCCAGTACTTC.

This clonotype was counted ten times or more. The genes are TRBV6-6 and TRBJ2-5; D unresolved. The V end was cut by 0 bases, the J end by 5 bases, with 13 bases between. The germline V gene encodes CDR1 MNHNY and CDR2 SVGAGI (reference sequence). The CDR3 has 15 residues. The CDR3 region has the DNA TGTGCCAGCAGTTACTCCCGCGGTGGGTATGAGACCCAGTACTTC. This encodes CASSYSRGGYETQYF.

Points on this clonotype: The final CDR3 position lacks the conserved phenylalanine or tryptophan, pointing to a likely read error. The DNA is omitted, as the CDR3 cannot be located on it reliably, and the CDR3 follows TCRdb's listing. The CDR3 sequence is CASSKGGRS. The chain recombines TRBV19 with TRBJ1-3; TRBD1 is the table's D call, not checked against the DNA. Counting both end residues, the CDR3 totals 9 amino acids. Germline-derived CDR1 and CDR2 are LNHDA and SQIVND (reference sequence).

The chain is built from TRBV25-1 and TRBJ2-3; possible D gene TRBD1, 8 bases. In germline, CDR1 is MGHDK, CDR2 SYGVNS. V was trimmed by 8 bases and J by 1 base, leaving 13 bases between them. This CDR3 comprises 14 residues. The CDR3 coding sequence is TGTGCCAGCGGGAGGGGACAGGGCACAGATACGCAGTATTTT. Its protein product is CASGRGQGTDTQYF.

This clonotype came up a few times. The rearrangement joins TRBV10-3 to TRBJ2-1; the D gene is possibly TRBD2 (5 bases). Germline V gene data show CDR1 as ENHRY and CDR2 as SYGVKD. The CDR3 loop spans 11 amino acids. The V and J ends lost 8 bases and 11 bases respectively, with 13 bases between them. Written as DNA, the CDR3 is TGTGCCATCCGAGCGGACTCACAGCAGTTCTTC. Residues: CAIRADSQQFF.

This clonotype was seen ten or more times. The genes are TRBV7-9 and TRBJ1-2; TRBD1 matches at 9 bases. V trimming: 3 bases; J trimming: 6 bases; junction bases outside the gene matches: 14. This CDR3 comprises 17 residues. CDR1 and CDR2 from the germline V gene are SEHNR and FQNEAQ (reference sequence). CDR3 protein: CASSFGDRETLMNGYTF. The DNA for the CDR3 is TGTGCCAGCAGCTTTGGGGACAGGGAGACTCTTATGAATGGCTACACCTTC.

This clonotype was found a few times. This chain links TRBV14 with TRBJ1-6; D call uncertain. Germline-derived CDR1 and CDR2 are SGHDN and FVKESK. V was clipped by 8 bases and J by 5 bases, with 13 bases between them. This CDR3 has 14 amino acids. The CDR3 DNA reads as TGTGCCAGCTCCCCCACAGCAGATAATTCACCCCTCCACTTT. Residues: CASSPTADNSPLHF.

This clonotype was seen a handful of times. The chain recombines TRBV3-1 with TRBJ1-5; 8 bases agree with TRBD1. V lost 1 base to trimming and J lost 5 bases; unmatched junction nucleotides: 7. The CDR3 is 16 amino acids. Germline CDR1 LGHDT, CDR2 YNNKEL (reference sequence). In DNA form, the CDR3 reads TGTGCCAGCAGCCAAGGGACAGGGCTAATCGATCAGCCCCAGCATTTT. Protein product: CASSQGTGLIDQPQHF.

This sequence joins TRBV25-1 and TRBJ1-2, with TRBD1 matching 7 bases. The CDR3 spans 14 residues. The germline V gene encodes CDR1 MGHDK and CDR2 SYGVNS. V lost 6 bases, J lost 4 bases, and 8 bases stayed unmatched. DNA for the CDR3: TGTGCCAGCAGCCGGACAGGTCTAATCTATGGCTACACCTTC. It encodes CASSRTGLIYGYTF.

The V call is TRBV12-3 or TRBV12-4, the J call TRBJ2-7; 7 positions agree with TRBD1. The ends lost 0 bases at V and 1 base at J; junction bases unmatched: 3. There are 15 residues in the CDR3. The CDR3 here is CASSLAGQLSYEQYF. In nucleotides, the CDR3 is TGTGCCAGCAGTTTAGCGGGACAGCTTTCCTACGAGCAGTACTTC.

The chain is built from TRBV29-1 and TRBJ1-4, with 7 bases that match TRBD1. The CDR3 is 13 residues long. The V gene end was trimmed by 7 bases and the J gene end by 7 bases; junction bases not matched to a gene: 9. The V gene's germline CDR1 is SQVTM and CDR2 ANQGSEA. The CDR3 loop is CSAGQEHTEKLFF. CDR3 DNA sequence: TGCAGCGCTGGACAGGAGCACACTGAAAAACTGTTTTTT.

The rearrangement joins TRBV10-3 to TRBJ2-4; D may match TRBD1 or TRBD2 (6 bases each). Germline V CDR1 and CDR2: ENHRY, SYGVKD. The CDR3 is made up of 15 amino acids. V was trimmed by 9 bases and J by 0 bases, leaving 15 bases between them. DNA of the CDR3: TGTGCCATTCCCGGACGGGGGCTAGCCAAAAACATTCAGTACTTC. Its protein product is CAIPGRGLAKNIQYF.

At least ten counts were recorded for this clonotype. The chain recombines TRBV3-1 with TRBJ2-5; no reliable D call. The germline V and J ends were trimmed by 0 bases and 5 bases, with 4 bases remaining between them. Germline V gene data show CDR1 as LGHDT and CDR2 as YNNKEL (reference sequence). The length of the CDR3 is 12 residues. CDR3 in amino acids: CASSQDGETQYF. CDR3 nucleotide sequence: TGTGCCAGCAGCCAAGACGGGGAGACCCAGTACTTC.

This chain links TRBV20-1 with TRBJ2-7; no clear D. Looked up from germline, CDR1 is DFQATT and CDR2 is SNEGSKA (reference sequence). Trimming stripped 2 bases from V and 9 bases from J, with 8 bases between. The CDR3 has 10 residues. This CDR3 is CSARKGAQYF. CDR3 DNA sequence: TGCAGTGCTAGAAAGGGCGCGCAGTACTTC.

The chain uses TRBV29-1 and TRBJ2-5; 9 bases are shared with TRBD1. The CDR3 has 11 amino acids. With V trimmed by 7 bases and J by 6 bases, 3 bases remained unmatched. Germline-derived CDR1 and CDR2 are SQVTM and ANQGSEA. The CDR3 here is CSGGQGKTQYF. Written as DNA, the CDR3 is TGCAGCGGGGGACAGGGAAAGACCCAGTACTTC. Filled out from reference TRBV29-1 and TRBJ2-5, the complete variable domain reads SAVISQKPSRDICQRGTSLTIQCQVDSQVTMMFWYRQQPGQSLTLIATANQGSEATYESGFVIDKFPISRPNLTFSTLTVSNMSPEDSSIYLCSGGQGKTQYFGPGTRLLVL.

The chain joins TRBV12-3 or TRBV12-4 to TRBJ1-1; no firm D call. Deletions cut 2 bases from V and 4 bases from J, with 5 bases between. This CDR3 region has 12 residues. The CDR3 reads CASSLIGTEAFF. CDR3 in DNA: TGTGCCAGCAGTTTAATCGGCACTGAAGCTTTCTTT.

About this clonotype: A much larger clonotype is one base distant, so this may be a read error. The chain uses TRBV2 and TRBJ2-7; D possibly corresponds to TRBD2 (5 bases). V lost 5 bases to trimming and J lost 0 bases, with 14 bases between them. The CDR3 sequence is 15 residues long. Germline V gene sequence: CDR1 SNHLY, CDR2 FYNNEI. In DNA form, the CDR3 reads TGTGCCAGCAGTTCTACCCCGGGGAGCTCCTACGAGCAGTACTTC. Its protein product is CASSSTPGSSYEQYF.

This clonotype has a count of ten or more. CDR3 DNA: TGTGCCAGCAGCGTAGGATCAGGGTTCGGTGATGGCTACACCTTC. Translating gives CASSVGSGFGDGYTF. The gene calls are TRBV9 and TRBJ1-2; tentatively, D is TRBD1 (5 bases). Trimming cost V 0 bases and J 6 bases, with 15 bases left between them. Germline V gene lookup returns CDR1 SGDLS and CDR2 YYNGEE. This CDR3 has 15 residues. Combining the CDR3 with reference TRBV9 and TRBJ1-2 gives the whole variable domain DSGVTQTPKHLITATGQRVTLRCSPRSGDLSVYWYQQSLDQGLQFLIQYYNGEERAKGNILERFSAQQFPDLHSELNLSSLELGDSALYFCASSVGSGFGDGYTFGSGTRLTVV.

This chain links TRBV7-2 with TRBJ2-5; D is ambiguous. This CDR3 contains 11 residues. Trimming removed 4 bases at V and 11 bases at J, with 11 bases between. CDR1 and CDR2 (germline): SGHTA, FQGNSA. The CDR3 is CASSSQDTQYF. CDR3 bases: TGTGCCAGCAGCTCCCAAGATACGCAGTACTTC. Based on the CDR3 plus reference TRBV7-2 and TRBJ2-5, the full variable domain is GAGVSQSPSNKVTEKGKDVELRCDPISGHTALYWYRQSLGQGLEFLIYFQGNSAPDKSGLPSDRFSAERTGGSVSTLTIQRTQQEDSAVYLCASSSQDTQYFGPGTRLLVL.

The chain has TRBV25-1 and TRBJ1-4, with a weak D call TRBD1 (5 bases). The CDR3 length is 16 residues. Looked up from germline, CDR1 is MGHDK and CDR2 is SYGVNS. Trimming cost V 6 bases and J 5 bases, with 19 bases left between them. The CDR3 is CASSFFQGRSNEKLFF. The CDR3 coding sequence is TGTGCCAGCAGCTTCTTCCAGGGAAGGAGCAATGAAAAACTGTTTTTT.